Included here is one T cell receptor beta chain sequence, with context. The target antigen is unknown. The entry originates in a study of OX40 agonist ivuxolimab in advanced cancers. Study overall: Three individuals attained partial responses, comprising one hepatocellular carcinoma case and two cutaneous melanoma cases. Findings and caveats of the study: In general, CD8+ T cells held more expanded clones than CD4+ did, on average.

The table came from immunoSEQ multiplex PCR; TCRdb's copy has only in-frame clones and leaves some out. The sample has 95,000 to 150,000 clones; roughly 93% are singletons. The CDR3 is made up of 16 amino acids. Germline V gives CDR1 MGHRA, CDR2 YSYEKL. The ends were cut back, 0 bases at V and 7 bases at J, with 16 bases in the middle. Material: CD4+ or CD8+ T cells sorted from blood, obtained in a trial of the OX40 agonist ivuxolimab. The chain joins TRBV4-1 to TRBJ2-1; either TRBD1 or TRBD2 may fit D (6 bases each). The TCR sequence derives from an adult with an advanced solid tumor such as melanoma, head and neck, liver or kidney cancer. DNA of the CDR3: TGCGCCAGCAGCCAAGAGGGGGCGCGGGGAGGAAATGAGCAGTTCTTC. Its protein product is CASSQEGARGGNEQFF.